Reported below is one TCR beta chain. What it recognizes is unknown. The data were taken from a study of cytomegalovirus exposure and HLA in healthy donors. Whole-study findings and limits: Being productive about 90% or about 30% of the time was typical of most TCR beta V segments in an earlier analysis.

It was with 60 Vbeta and 13 Jbeta primers that the PCR ran. Method: immunoSEQ multiplex PCR; TCRdb's copy keeps in-frame clones and lacks some. The data hold 65,000 to 95,000 clones, with roughly 85% observed a single time. The V end lost 0 bases, the J end lost 0 bases, and 12 bases lay between the germline ends. The CDR3 loop spans 17 amino acids. Germline V gene lookup returns CDR1 LNHDA and CDR2 SQIVND (reference sequence). This rearrangement joins TRBV19 to TRBJ2-1, with D possibly TRBD1 on 5 matching bases. The receptor comes from a man aged 25-45 years in good health and CMV-seronegative. Sequencing was performed on PBMCs. CDR3 in DNA: TGTGCCAGTAGTATAGATCTGGCAGGGTACTCCTACAATGAGCAGTTCTTC. Amino acid sequence: CASSIDLAGYSYNEQFF.